What follows are 17 T cell receptor beta chains derived from one specimen sequenced in a study of blood T cell repertoires in COVID-19. Profiled with immunoSEQ multiplex PCR; TCRdb holds only in-frame clones, not every one. The sample holds 150,000 to 200,000 clones; approximately 86% are singletons and the top ten take 1.6%. Sequenced: peripheral blood. These receptors originate from a woman aged 45-60 years with acute or convalescent COVID-19.

This clone appeared a single time. V usage is TRBV2 and J usage is TRBJ1-1, with D unresolved. Germline CDR1 and CDR2: SNHLY and FYNNEI. This CDR3 region has 14 residues. Between the trimmed V and J ends, which lost 5 bases and 8 bases, there was a span of 18 bases. The CDR3 DNA follows: TGTGCCAGCAGTACCTTACCCGGAGGGAAAGAAGCTTTCTTT. Protein: CASSTLPGGKEAFF.

The chain is built from TRBV2 and TRBJ2-3; D gene unclear. Trimming took off 7 bases at V and 6 bases at J, with 8 bases between the two ends. The CDR3 has 11 amino acids. Germline-derived CDR1 and CDR2 are SNHLY and FYNNEI. The CDR3 DNA follows: TGTGCCAGCAAGAGGTTTGATACGCAGTATTTT. Its protein product is CASKRFDTQYF.

The gene calls are TRBV7-8 and TRBJ1-4; 10 nucleotides align to TRBD1. The CDR3 is 16 amino acids. Trimming cost V 5 bases and J 4 bases; bases outside gene matches: 7. Germline V CDR1 and CDR2: SGHVS, FQNEAQ. CDR3 nucleotides: TGTGCCAGCAGCCGGACAGGGGGGGCCTTTAATGAAAAACTGTTTTTT. Protein product: CASSRTGGAFNEKLFF.

The chain carries TRBV5-4 and TRBJ2-3; 14 positions match TRBD2. The CDR3 consists of 16 residues. Germline CDR1 reads SGHNT; CDR2 reads YYREEE (reference sequence). The V segment lost 3 bases and the J segment 3 bases; nucleotides outside the gene matches: 3. DNA for the CDR3: TGTGCCAGCAGCTCAGGGACTAGCGGGAGTACAGATACGCAGTATTTT. Protein product: CASSSGTSGSTDTQYF.

V is TRBV7-2 and J is TRBJ2-7; 7 nucleotides match TRBD2. Unmatched junction bases numbered 9, after V lost 1 base and J lost 3 bases. Germline lookup yields CDR1 SGHTA and CDR2 FQGNSA. The CDR3 consists of 16 residues. CDR3 bases: TGTGCCAGCAGCTTAGGTGTGTCGGGACTATACTACGAGCAGTACTTC. Translating gives CASSLGVSGLYYEQYF.

The chain uses TRBV7-9 and TRBJ2-1; 14 bases agree with TRBD2. CDR3 length equals 16 residues. Trimming took 5 bases from V and 12 from J; bases not matched to a gene: 12. Germline lookup yields CDR1 SEHNR and CDR2 FQNEAQ (reference sequence). The CDR3 spells CASSPPGLAGEETQFF. CDR3 in DNA: TGTGCCAGCAGCCCCCCGGGACTAGCGGGAGAGGAGACGCAGTTCTTC.

The rearrangement uses TRBV10-1 and TRBJ1-5; D might be TRBD1 (5 bases). CDR1 is WNHNN and CDR2 is SYGVQD in the germline V gene (reference sequence). The V end lost 5 bases, the J end lost 2 bases, and 10 bases lay between the germline ends. CDR3 length: 14 residues. CDR3 in DNA: TGCGCCAGCAGTAAAGGAGGGGGCAATCAGCCCCAGCATTTT. Amino acids: CASSKGGGNQPQHF.

The V and J genes are TRBV4-1 and TRBJ1-1; 8 nucleotides match TRBD1. Germline V lookup: CDR1 MGHRA, CDR2 YSYEKL. This CDR3 has 14 residues. J was trimmed by 5 bases and V by 6 bases; bases with no gene match: 8. The CDR3 DNA sequence: TGCGCCAGCAGTCTTACAGGGGGATGGACTGAAGCTTTCTTT. This translates into CASSLTGGWTEAFF.

Here the CDR3 reads CAITPSSGNTIYF. CDR3 DNA: TGTGCCATCACCCCCAGCTCTGGAAACACCATATATTTT. The chain links TRBV10-3 to TRBJ1-3; D gene ambiguous. This CDR3 is 13 amino acids long. Trimming pared 7 bases from V and 0 bases from J, leaving 7 bases between. Looked up from germline, CDR1 is ENHRY and CDR2 is SYGVKD.

The chain is built from TRBV27 and TRBJ1-1, with D possibly matching TRBD1 (6 bases). Trimming shortened V by 0 bases and J by 8 bases, and 10 bases separated the two germline ends. This CDR3 is 13 amino acids long. CDR1 is MNHEY and CDR2 is SMNVEV in the germline V gene (reference sequence). CDR3 nucleotides: TGTGCCAGCAGTTTATCGTCTGACAGGGAAGCTTTCTTT. Amino acids: CASSLSSDREAFF.

This rearrangement joins TRBV15 to TRBJ2-5; the D gene is possibly TRBD2 (6 bases). The length of the CDR3 is 19 residues. Trimming removed 7 bases from V and 4 bases from J, with 31 bases in between. CDR1 LNHNV and CDR2 YYDKDF come from the germline V gene (reference sequence). The CDR3 loop is CATTSLKSNRDSYLETQYF. CDR3 DNA: TGTGCCACCACCAGTCTGAAGTCCAACCGGGACTCTTATCTAGAGACCCAGTACTTC. Based on the CDR3 plus reference TRBV15 and TRBJ2-5, the full variable domain is DAMVIQNPRYQVTQFGKPVTLSCSQTLNHNVMYWYQQKSSQAPKLLFHYYDKDFNNEADTPDNFQSRRPNTSFCFLDIRSPGLGDTAMYLCATTSLKSNRDSYLETQYFGPGTRLLVL.

The chain couples TRBV3-1 (or the pseudogene TRBV3-2) to TRBJ2-5, with unresolved D. Trimming stripped 4 bases from V and 1 base from J, with 4 bases between. The CDR3 runs to 12 residues. CDR1 is LGHDT, CDR2 YNNKEL, per germline (reference sequence). The CDR3 DNA reads TGTGCCAGCAGCCTACTCCAAGAGACCCAGTACTTC. This translates into CASSLLQETQYF.

The chain has TRBV28 and TRBJ1-5, with 8 nucleotides matching TRBD1. This CDR3 is 14 amino acids long. Per the germline V gene, CDR1 is MDHEN and CDR2 is SYDVKM. Losses at the gene ends were 6 bases for V and 5 bases for J; bases not matched to a gene: 6. The CDR3 region has the DNA TGTGCCAGCAGATCGACAGGGGAGGATCAGCCCCAGCATTTT. Amino acid sequence: CASRSTGEDQPQHF.

The chain combines TRBV18 with TRBJ1-1; D is ambiguous. Per germline, CDR1 KGHSH and CDR2 LQKENI. CDR3 length equals 11 residues. The V end was cut by 3 bases, the J end by 11 bases, with 10 bases between. The CDR3 region is CASSPGVLAFF. Here the CDR3 DNA reads TGTGCCAGCTCACCCGGGGTGCTGGCTTTCTTT.

The chain uses TRBV19 and TRBJ1-2; D is undetermined. CDR3 length: 15 amino acids. Trimming removed 6 bases from V and 5 bases from J, with 19 bases in between. Germline V CDR1 and CDR2: LNHDA, SQIVND (reference sequence). This CDR3 is CASRVSGLKGYGYTF. In DNA form, the CDR3 reads TGTGCCAGTAGGGTCAGTGGACTCAAGGGATATGGCTACACCTTC.

In this sample, this clone turned up once. The chain couples TRBV27 to TRBJ1-2; no firm D call. The ends were cut back, 0 bases at V and 2 bases at J, with 13 bases in the middle. The germline V gene encodes CDR1 MNHEY and CDR2 SMNVEV (reference sequence). The CDR3 consists of 16 residues. The CDR3 reads CASSLSSGGGNYGYTF. CDR3 bases: TGTGCCAGCAGTTTATCCTCCGGAGGTGGAAACTATGGCTACACCTTC.

The chain recombines TRBV18 with TRBJ1-2, with D perhaps matching TRBD1 (5 bases). This CDR3 has 14 residues. Per germline, CDR1 KGHSH and CDR2 LQKENI. V lost 3 bases to trimming and J lost 4 bases, with 12 bases between them. CDR3 nucleotides: TGTGCCAGCTCACCTTTACGGGGGGTCTATGGCTACACCTTC. It translates to CASSPLRGVYGYTF. Supplemented by reference TRBV18 and TRBJ1-2, the full variable domain reads NAGVMQNPRHLVRRRGQEARLRCSPMKGHSHVYWYRQLPEEGLKFMVYLQKENIIDESGMPKERFSAEFPKEGPSILRIQQVVRGDSAAYFCASSPLRGVYGYTFGSGTRLTVV.